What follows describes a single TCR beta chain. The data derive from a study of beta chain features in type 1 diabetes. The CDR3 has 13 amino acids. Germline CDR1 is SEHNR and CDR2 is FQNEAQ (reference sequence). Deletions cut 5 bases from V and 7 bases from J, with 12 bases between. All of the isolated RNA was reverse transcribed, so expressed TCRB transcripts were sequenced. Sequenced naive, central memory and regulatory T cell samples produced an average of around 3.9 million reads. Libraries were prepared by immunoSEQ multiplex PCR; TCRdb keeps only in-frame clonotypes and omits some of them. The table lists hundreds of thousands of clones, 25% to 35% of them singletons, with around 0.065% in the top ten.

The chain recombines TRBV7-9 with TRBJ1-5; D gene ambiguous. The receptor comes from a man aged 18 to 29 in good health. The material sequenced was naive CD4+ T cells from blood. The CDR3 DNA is TGTGCCAGCAGCCCTCAGACGGGGCAGCCCCAGCATTTT. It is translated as CASSPQTGQPQHF.